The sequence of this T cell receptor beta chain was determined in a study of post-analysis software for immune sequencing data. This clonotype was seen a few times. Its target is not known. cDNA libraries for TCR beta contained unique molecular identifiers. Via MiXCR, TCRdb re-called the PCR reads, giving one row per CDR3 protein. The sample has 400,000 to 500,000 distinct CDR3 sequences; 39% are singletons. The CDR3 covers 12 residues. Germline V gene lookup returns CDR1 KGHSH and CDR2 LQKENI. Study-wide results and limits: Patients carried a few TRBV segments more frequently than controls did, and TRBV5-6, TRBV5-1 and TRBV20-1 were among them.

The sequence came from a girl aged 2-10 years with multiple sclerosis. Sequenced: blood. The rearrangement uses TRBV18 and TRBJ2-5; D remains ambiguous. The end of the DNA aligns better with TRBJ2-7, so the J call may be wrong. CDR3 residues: CASSPTENEQYF. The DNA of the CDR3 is TGTGCCAGCTCACCAACAGAGAACGAGCAGTACTTC.